This passage covers 23 T cell receptor beta chains from one sample sequenced in a study of blood T cell repertoires in COVID-19 (dated by TCRdb to the early 2020s). Libraries were built with the immunoSEQ multiplex PCR assay. TCRdb obtained this table from immuneACCESS and retained in-frame rearrangements with V and J assigned. These tables miss some clones; where compared with another copy, unresolved V genes account for less than half of the shortfall, and the remainder is unexplained. The sample table contains 200,000 to 300,000 clones; only one count was recorded for about 89% of them. The top ten clonotypes cover about 9.2% of the sample. Material: peripheral blood. These receptors came from a middle-aged man who had recovered from COVID-19.

J is TRBJ2-1 and V is TRBV5-6; 13 positions agree with TRBD2. The J segment lost 6 bases and the V segment lost 3 bases, leaving 3 bases of the junction unmatched. Germline CDR1 and CDR2: SGHDT and YYEEEE. This CDR3 spans 15 amino acids. The CDR3 DNA sequence: TGTGCCAGCAGCTGGGGACTAGCGGGGAGCAATGAGCAGTTCTTC. Residues: CASSWGLAGSNEQFF.

The chain couples TRBV2 to TRBJ2-3, with 7 bases lining up with TRBD1. CDR3 length: 17 amino acids. Trimming removed 3 bases from V and 2 bases from J; junction bases left unmatched: 11. CDR1 is SNHLY and CDR2 is FYNNEI in the germline V gene. CDR3: CASSELGTADFTDTQYF. In nucleotides, the CDR3 is TGTGCCAGCAGTGAGTTAGGGACAGCTGATTTCACAGATACGCAGTATTTT.

This rearrangement joins TRBV6-2 or TRBV6-3 to TRBJ2-2; 8 bases are a match to TRBD1. The CDR3 has 14 residues. Germline assignment: CDR1 MNHEY and CDR2 SVGEGT. The V gene end was trimmed by 6 bases and the J gene end by 6 bases; junction bases not matched to a gene: 6. CDR3 region: CASSLDRAAGELFF. DNA of the CDR3: TGTGCCAGCAGCCTGGACAGGGCCGCCGGGGAGCTGTTTTTT.

The chain has TRBV15 and TRBJ2-2, with 8 bases identical to TRBD2. The CDR3 extends over 13 amino acids. After removal of 8 bases from V and 8 bases from J, the junction contained 7 bases not matched to a gene. CDR1 LNHNV and CDR2 YYDKDF come from the germline V gene (reference sequence). As DNA, the CDR3 is TGTGCCACCTCGTTAGCGGGGACAGGGGAGCTGTTTTTT. Translating it yields CATSLAGTGELFF. Full variable domain (remainder filled in from reference TRBV15 and TRBJ2-2): DAMVIQNPRYQVTQFGKPVTLSCSQTLNHNVMYWYQQKSSQAPKLLFHYYDKDFNNEADTPDNFQSRRPNTSFCFLDIRSPGLGDTAMYLCATSLAGTGELFFGEGSRLTVL.

This clone was seen just once. This sequence joins TRBV7-9 and TRBJ2-7; D is undetermined. V shed 2 bases and J shed 6 bases, with 5 bases lying between them. The CDR3 is 11 residues long. CDR1 SEHNR and CDR2 FQNEAQ come from the germline V gene (reference sequence). The CDR3 region has the DNA TGTGCCAGCAGCTTACTAACCGAGCAGTACTTC. It encodes CASSLLTEQYF.

The V and J genes are TRBV4-1 and TRBJ1-4, with 9 positions matching TRBD1. The CDR3 extends over 19 amino acids. After removal of 1 base from V and 2 bases from J, the junction contained 11 bases not matched to a gene. Germline V gene lookup returns CDR1 MGHRA and CDR2 YSYEKL. The CDR3 coding sequence is TGCGCCAGCAGCCAAGGTGGAACACTCGGGACAGGGACTAATGAAAAACTGTTTTTT. It codes for CASSQGGTLGTGTNEKLFF.

This chain uses TRBV21-1 with TRBJ1-1; the table gives TRBD1 as D, unverified against the DNA. TRBV21-1 is deemed a pseudogene. The CDR3 contains 16 residues. The CDR3 loop is CASSKESTGLNTEAFF. The CDR3 DNA reads as TGTGCCAGCAGTAAAGAAAGCACAGGGCTGAACACTGAAGCTTTCTTT.

The V and J genes are TRBV6-4 and TRBJ2-5; 7 bases fit TRBD1. Germline CDR1 MRHNA, CDR2 SNTAGT. Trimming at V came to 8 bases and at J to 0 bases, leaving 15 bases not matched to a gene. This CDR3 is 17 amino acids long. The CDR3 loop reads CASGSFKYRGHQETQYF. For the CDR3, the DNA is TGTGCCAGCGGCTCATTTAAATACAGGGGACACCAAGAGACCCAGTACTTC.

This clone was counted only a few times. V and J are TRBV2 and TRBJ2-7; 10 nucleotides match TRBD1. J lost 7 bases, V lost 8 bases, and 8 bases had no gene match. Per germline, CDR1 SNHLY and CDR2 FYNNEI. CDR3 length equals 13 residues. In DNA, the CDR3 is TGTGCCAGCCCCGGACAGGGGGGAGAGGAGCAGTACTTC. This gives the protein CASPGQGGEEQYF.

The CDR3 protein is CASSFGLRRASTDTQYF. DNA of the CDR3: TGCGCCAGCAGCTTCGGGCTTCGCAGGGCGAGCACAGATACGCAGTATTTT. This chain uses TRBV5-1 with TRBJ2-3; tentatively, D is TRBD1 (5 bases). V lost 2 bases and J 0 bases, leaving 16 bases between the germline ends. This CDR3 has 17 residues. Germline V gene sequence: CDR1 SGHRS, CDR2 YFSETQ.

The sample holds one count of this clone. V usage is TRBV2 and J usage is TRBJ1-1; no reliable D call. V lost 6 bases to trimming and J lost 1 base, with 12 bases between them. Germline CDR1 reads SNHLY; CDR2 reads FYNNEI. The CDR3 is 14 residues long. CDR3 sequence: CASRALRRNTEAFF. CDR3 sequence (DNA): TGTGCCAGCAGGGCACTACGTCGGAACACTGAAGCTTTCTTT.

The J gene is TRBJ2-1, the V gene TRBV9, with 7 positions matching TRBD1. Per germline, CDR1 SGDLS and CDR2 YYNGEE. V trimming: 1 base; J trimming: 0 bases; junction bases outside the gene matches: 10. CDR3 size: 18 residues. The CDR3 nucleotides are TGTGCCAGCAGCGTAAACAGGGGCAGCTACAACTCCTACAATGAGCAGTTCTTC. It is translated as CASSVNRGSYNSYNEQFF.

This chain links TRBV18 with TRBJ2-1; 12 nucleotides line up with TRBD2. Germline CDR1 KGHSH, CDR2 LQKENI. The CDR3 spans 15 residues. Trimming took 4 bases from V and 6 from J; bases not matched to a gene: 4. CDR3 DNA sequence: TGTGCCAGCTCACACTCTAGCGGGAGGGCCAATGAGCAGTTCTTC. Translated, it gives CASSHSSGRANEQFF.

This clone was seen only once. The V gene is TRBV7-7, the J gene TRBJ2-1; maybe TRBD2 (5 bases). This CDR3 has 15 amino acids. V was pared by 5 bases and J by 0 bases, with 11 bases between. Looked up from germline, CDR1 is SSHAT and CDR2 is FNYEAQ (reference sequence). The CDR3 nucleotides are TGTGCCAGCAGCGGTAGCGTTGGCTCCTACAATGAGCAGTTCTTC. Protein: CASSGSVGSYNEQFF.

The chain employs TRBV5-1 and TRBJ1-3; D remains ambiguous. Per germline, CDR1 SGHRS and CDR2 YFSETQ. The CDR3 is 15 amino acids. Trimming took 4 bases from V and 4 from J, leaving 15 bases between them. The CDR3 loop is CASSIRGAAGNTIYF. Written as DNA, the CDR3 is TGCGCCAGCAGCATACGAGGTGCGGCGGGAAACACCATATATTTT.

The J gene is TRBJ2-1, the V gene TRBV5-1; 7 positions match TRBD1. The CDR3 spans 15 residues. Trimming cost V 0 bases and J 4 bases; bases outside gene matches: 4. Germline V gene data show CDR1 as SGHRS and CDR2 as YFSETQ. The CDR3 sequence is CASSLAGQNYNEQFF. CDR3 coding DNA: TGCGCCAGCAGCTTGGCGGGACAGAATTACAATGAGCAGTTCTTC.

The chain carries TRBV10-3 and TRBJ2-5; 10 nucleotides match TRBD1. Germline trimming cut 9 bases from V and 8 bases from J; bases unmatched to any gene: 15. This CDR3 is built from 15 residues. Germline CDR1 ENHRY, CDR2 SYGVKD. The CDR3 nucleotides read TGTGCCATAGGACGGGACAGGGGTGCGGGGAGAACCCAGTACTTC. The encoded protein is CAIGRDRGAGRTQYF.

This sequence joins TRBV19 and TRBJ2-7; D remains ambiguous. The V gene lost 10 bases and the J gene lost 1 base, with 14 bases spanning the gap. Germline V CDR1 and CDR2: LNHDA, SQIVND (reference sequence). There are 13 residues in the CDR3. CDR3 in amino acids: CATLPPGSYEQYF. CDR3 bases: TGTGCCACCCTTCCCCCAGGATCCTACGAGCAGTACTTC.

The chain joins TRBV18 to TRBJ1-1; 9 bases align to TRBD1. V lost 4 bases to trimming and J lost 1 base; unmatched junction nucleotides: 1. This CDR3 region has 14 residues. Germline assignment: CDR1 KGHSH and CDR2 LQKENI. The CDR3 loop is CASSLGQGNTEAFF. CDR3 bases: TGTGCCAGCTCACTGGGACAGGGGAACACTGAAGCTTTCTTT.

The chain uses TRBV20-1 and TRBJ2-3; 8 bases align to TRBD1. This CDR3 contains 15 residues. CDR1 is DFQATT and CDR2 is SNEGSKA in the germline V gene (reference sequence). The V gene end was trimmed by 3 bases and the J gene end by 1 base; junction bases not matched to a gene: 6. The CDR3 sequence is CSASDDRGGTDTQYF. The CDR3 DNA follows: TGCAGTGCTAGTGACGACAGGGGAGGCACAGATACGCAGTATTTT.

The chain couples TRBV29-1 to TRBJ1-1; 10 positions agree with TRBD1. The CDR3 consists of 14 residues. Germline V CDR1 and CDR2: SQVTM, ANQGSEA. The trim removed 7 bases at V and 5 bases at J, leaving 10 bases unmatched. The CDR3 sequence is CSARGGTGVTEAFF. In nucleotides, the CDR3 is TGCAGCGCCCGGGGGGGGACAGGGGTTACTGAAGCTTTCTTT.

This chain links TRBV4-1 with TRBJ2-2, with TRBD1 as a possible D gene (6 bases). The CDR3 is 15 amino acids. Per germline, CDR1 MGHRA and CDR2 YSYEKL. Between the trimmed V and J ends, which lost 0 bases and 5 bases, there was a span of 10 bases. The CDR3 DNA follows: TGCGCCAGCAGCCAAGAGCAGGGGTGGACCGGGGAGCTGTTTTTT. Translation: CASSQEQGWTGELFF.

The chain carries TRBV6-2 or TRBV6-3 and TRBJ2-5; D is uncertain. Trimming took off 0 bases at V and 3 bases at J, with 14 bases between the two ends. CDR3 length equals 16 residues. Looked up from germline, CDR1 is MNHEY and CDR2 is SVGEGT. The CDR3 spells CASSYSTRVWEETQYF. The CDR3 DNA is TGTGCCAGCAGTTACTCGACCCGGGTTTGGGAAGAGACCCAGTACTTC.